The 7 T cell receptor beta chains below come from one sample, sequenced in a study of T cells in Graves' hyperthyroidism and ophthalmopathy. Using RNA transcripts as the source, TCR beta CDR3 regions were amplified. A first-round RT-PCR of the TCR CDR3 used the HTBI primer set. TCRdb passed the multiplex PCR reads through MiXCR, listing each CDR3 protein once. This table has a few hundred thousand distinct CDR3 sequences, less than 20% appearing once. Sequencing was carried out using blood. Receptors originate from a woman aged 25-40 years with Graves' hyperthyroidism.

This clonotype was counted a few times. Compared with germline, one end of the junction differs, possibly owing to a read error. V and J are TRBV10-3 and TRBJ2-2; TRBD2 matches 7 bases. The CDR3 is 16 amino acids. Germline V gene data show CDR1 as ENHRY and CDR2 as SYGVKD. CDR3 coding DNA: TGTGCCATCAGTGGGAATCTGGGGGGGAACACCGGGGAGTTGTTTTTT. Translation: CAISGNLGGNTGELFF.

In its sample, this clonotype was seen once. Given a much more abundant clone one base away, this may be a read error. This chain uses TRBV6-5 with TRBJ2-5, with D perhaps matching TRBD2 (6 bases). This CDR3 region has 16 residues. The V gene lost 0 bases and the J gene lost 0 bases, with 11 bases spanning the gap. In germline, CDR1 is MNHEY, CDR2 SVGAGI. The DNA for the CDR3 is TGTGCCAGCAGTTACTCCCCCCTAGCGCACCAAGAGACCCAGTACTTC. This gives the protein CASSYSPLAHQETQYF.

About this clonotype: The junction departs from the called germline gene at one end, perhaps through a read error. V usage is TRBV10-3 and J usage is TRBJ1-2; a possible D gene is TRBD1 (6 bases). The CDR3 length is 11 residues. Germline assignment: CDR1 ENHRY and CDR2 SYGVKD. CDR3 residues: CAISSPTGTSF. CDR3 DNA sequence: TGTGCCATCAGCTCCCCGACAGGAACGTCCTTC.

The V and J genes are TRBV4-3 and TRBJ2-3, with TRBD2 matching over 7 bases. The CDR3 contains 16 residues. The germline gives CDR1 LGHNA, CDR2 YSLEER. J lost 2 bases, V lost 0 bases, and 5 bases had no gene match. The CDR3 here is CASSQEEGGSTDTQYF. For the CDR3, the DNA is TGCGCCAGCAGCCAAGAGGAGGGAGGGTCCACAGATACGCAGTATTTT.

The table lists this clonotype with many counts. The chain is built from TRBV20-1 and TRBJ2-3; 9 positions agree with TRBD2. Germline trimming cut 5 bases from V and 4 bases from J; bases unmatched to any gene: 10. From germline, CDR1 is DFQATT and CDR2 SNEGSKA (reference sequence). This CDR3 is 15 amino acids long. The CDR3 sequence: CSALSGGSFADTQYF. CDR3 coding DNA: TGCAGTGCTCTCAGCGGGGGGAGCTTCGCAGATACGCAGTATTTT.

J is TRBJ2-7 and V is TRBV27; 9 positions match TRBD2. Germline V gene lookup returns CDR1 MNHEY and CDR2 SMNVEV (reference sequence). Trimming at V came to 3 bases and at J to 0 bases, leaving 3 bases not matched to a gene. The CDR3 consists of 15 residues. CDR3 coding DNA: TGTGCCAGCAGTTTCCTAGCGGGATACTCCTACGAGCAGTACTTC. This codes for CASSFLAGYSYEQYF.

This clonotype was counted ten times or more. The J gene is TRBJ2-5, the V gene TRBV30; 9 bases line up with TRBD2. Germline trimming cut 4 bases from V and 6 bases from J; bases unmatched to any gene: 12. CDR1 GTSNPN and CDR2 SVGIG come from the germline V gene (reference sequence). This CDR3 comprises 15 residues. The CDR3 region is CAWTGLAGSEQTQYF. Written as DNA, the CDR3 is TGTGCCTGGACGGGGCTAGCGGGATCCGAGCAGACCCAGTACTTC.